The 20 T cell receptor beta chains listed next were all sequenced from one sample in a study of CD8+ T cells in alopecia areata. After isolation, RNA underwent reverse transcription to generate cDNA as the sequencing template. Assay: immunoSEQ multiplex PCR; the TCRdb copy retains only in-frame clones and omits some. The sample includes 150,000 to 200,000 clones, around 55% of them seen just once. The sequenced sample was CD4+ T cells sorted from blood. The receptor set was obtained from a human donor in good health.

This clone was seen ten or more times. The chain recombines TRBV28 with TRBJ2-7; possible D gene TRBD2, 6 bases. The CDR3 is 12 residues long. V dropped 8 bases and J dropped 5 bases, with 13 bases sitting between them. CDR1 and CDR2 (germline): MDHEN, SYDVKM. This chain's CDR3 is CASELGGDEQYF. CDR3 DNA sequence: TGTGCCAGCGAACTAGGAGGGGACGAGCAGTACTTC.

A single count supports this clone. The chain's CDR3 is CASSPTGASGANVLTF. In DNA, the CDR3 is TGTGCCAGCAGTCCCACCGGGGCCTCTGGGGCCAACGTCCTGACTTTC. The chain joins TRBV6-4 to TRBJ2-6; D is possibly TRBD1 or TRBD2 (5 bases each). The germline V gene has CDR1 MRHNA and CDR2 SNTAGT. With 5 bases removed from V and 0 bases from J, the gap between germline ends came to 11 bases. The CDR3 runs 16 residues.

This clone was observed a handful of times. V and J are TRBV29-1 and TRBJ2-5, with a weak D call TRBD2 (6 bases). From germline, CDR1 is SQVTM and CDR2 ANQGSEA. The CDR3 is made up of 14 amino acids. V was cut by 8 bases and J by 4 bases, with 20 bases left in between. The CDR3 here is CSSQRAGRGETQYF. CDR3 nucleotide sequence: TGCAGCTCGCAGAGGGCGGGACGTGGAGAGACCCAGTACTTC.

Only a few counts were recorded for this clone. The CDR3 bases are TGTGCCAGCAGCTTAGGTGCGGAAGTCTATGGCTACACCTTC. It specifies CASSLGAEVYGYTF. The chain links TRBV11-2 to TRBJ1-2; D call uncertain. Germline lookup yields CDR1 SGHAT and CDR2 FQNNGV. This CDR3 comprises 14 residues. The germline V and J ends were trimmed by 1 base and 4 bases, with 10 bases remaining between them. Using reference TRBV11-2 and TRBJ1-2 for the parts outside the CDR3, the full variable domain is EAGVAQSPRYKIIEKRQSVAFWCNPISGHATLYWYQQILGQGPKLLIQFQNNGVVDDSQLPKDRFSAERLKGVDSTLKIQPAKLEDSAVYLCASSLGAEVYGYTFGSGTRLTVV.

This clone was detected a few times. The chain is built from TRBV23-1 and TRBJ1-2; perhaps TRBD1 as D (5 bases). TRBV23-1 counts as an open reading frame of uncertain function. The CDR3 spans 13 residues. Trimming removed 2 bases at V and 5 bases at J, with 9 bases between. CDR3 nucleotide sequence: TGCGCCAGCAGTCAACGGGGGAATTATGGCTACACCTTC. Translated: CASSQRGNYGYTF.

The rearrangement links TRBV5-1 to TRBJ2-1; 7 bases match TRBD2. This CDR3 comprises 13 residues. Germline V gene data show CDR1 as SGHRS and CDR2 as YFSETQ. V was pared by 4 bases and J by 8 bases, with 6 bases of the junction left unmatched. This chain's CDR3 is CASSPGTTDEQFF. CDR3 DNA sequence: TGCGCCAGCAGCCCGGGGACTACCGATGAGCAGTTCTTC.

For the CDR3, the DNA is TGTGCCAGCAGCTTAACAGACGCTAACTATGGCTACACCTTC. Translation gives CASSLTDANYGYTF. The chain employs TRBV11-2 and TRBJ1-2; D unresolved. The V gene's germline CDR1 is SGHAT and CDR2 FQNNGV. The CDR3 sequence is 14 residues long. The V and J ends lost 2 bases and 0 bases respectively, with 7 bases between them.

J is TRBJ2-1 and V is TRBV5-1, with D possibly being TRBD2 (5 bases). The germline CDR1 and CDR2 sequences are SGHRS and YFSETQ. This CDR3 is built from 15 residues. V dropped 0 bases and J dropped 2 bases, with 9 bases sitting between them. The CDR3 nucleotides read TGCGCCAGCAGCTTGGAGAGGGCCCCCTACAATGAGCAGTTCTTC. Its protein is CASSLERAPYNEQFF.

The V gene is TRBV25-1, the J gene TRBJ2-7; 12 bases agree with TRBD2. CDR3 length: 17 residues. V gave up 4 bases and J gave up 2 bases; unmatched junction bases: 9. CDR1 and CDR2 (germline): MGHDK, SYGVNS. CDR3 sequence (DNA): TGTGCCAGCAGTGTCCCAGGGCTAGCGGGGGGGACCTACGAGCAGTACTTC. This encodes CASSVPGLAGGTYEQYF.

The chain uses TRBV19 and TRBJ2-7; no definite D call. Deletions cut 1 base from V and 6 bases from J, with 10 bases between. CDR3 size: 13 residues. The germline V gene has CDR1 LNHDA and CDR2 SQIVND (reference sequence). The CDR3 bases are TGTGCCAGTAGTATAGGTTCCTTTGGCGAGCAGTACTTC. This encodes CASSIGSFGEQYF.

A few counts support this clone. The chain links TRBV9 to TRBJ1-5, with 8 bases lining up with TRBD1. Looked up from germline, CDR1 is SGDLS and CDR2 is YYNGEE. This CDR3 has 15 amino acids. V lost 2 bases and J lost 7; bases outside the gene matches: 8. CDR3 coding DNA: TGTGCCAGCAGCGTCTCCGGGACAGGAGGCCAGCCCCAGCATTTT. Encoded protein: CASSVSGTGGQPQHF.

This clone occurred a few times. The J gene is TRBJ1-1, the V gene TRBV11-2; 7 nucleotides line up with TRBD1. The CDR3 has 17 amino acids. Trimming at V came to 2 bases and at J to 3 bases, leaving 12 bases not matched to a gene. From germline, CDR1 is SGHAT and CDR2 FQNNGV. The CDR3 bases are TGTGCCAGCAGCTTAAGGTCGGGGGGACAGTTTTACACTGAAGCTTTCTTT. This encodes CASSLRSGGQFYTEAFF.

The V call is TRBV30, the J call TRBJ1-5; TRBD1 might be the D (6 bases). V gave up 2 bases and J gave up 6 bases, with 11 bases separating them. CDR3 size: 13 residues. CDR1 GTSNPN and CDR2 SVGIG come from the germline V gene (reference sequence). CDR3: CAWSQDSSQPQHF. The CDR3 region has the DNA TGTGCCTGGAGTCAGGACAGTTCTCAGCCCCAGCATTTT. The full variable domain, rest sourced from reference TRBV30 and TRBJ1-5, is SQTIHQWPATLVQPVGSPLSLECTVEGTSNPNLYWYRQAAGRGLQLLFYSVGIGQISSEVPQNLSASRPQDRQFILSSKKLLLSDSGFYLCAWSQDSSQPQHFGDGTRLSIL.

This clone has more than one count but fewer than ten. In DNA form, the CDR3 reads TGTGCCACTCAAACAGGGGCCGAGCAGTACTTC. Translated, it gives CATQTGAEQYF. This sequence joins TRBV6-5 and TRBJ2-7, with 7 bases fitting TRBD1. The germline CDR1 and CDR2 sequences are MNHEY and SVGAGI. The ends lost 10 bases at V and 6 bases at J; junction bases unmatched: 6. CDR3 length equals 11 residues.

The chain employs TRBV30 and TRBJ1-4; 7 bases match TRBD1. Trimming cost V 8 bases and J 8 bases; bases outside gene matches: 17. The CDR3 is 15 amino acids. Germline V gives CDR1 GTSNPN, CDR2 SVGIG (reference sequence). The CDR3: CAQKDDRVFGEKLFF. The CDR3 coding sequence is TGTGCCCAAAAAGACGACAGGGTTTTTGGAGAAAAACTGTTTTTT.

The rearrangement links TRBV29-1 to TRBJ2-1; 13 bases agree with TRBD2. The junction had 0 bases not matched to a gene; V was cut back by 7 bases and J by 6 bases. The CDR3 consists of 12 residues. The germline V gene encodes CDR1 SQVTM and CDR2 ANQGSEA. CDR3 nucleotides: TGCAGCGGGACTAGCGGGAGCAATGAGCAGTTCTTC. Translating it yields CSGTSGSNEQFF.

The gene calls are TRBV29-1 and TRBJ1-3, with no clear D. V gave up 4 bases and J gave up 2 bases, with 9 bases separating them. The CDR3 extends over 13 amino acids. CDR1 and CDR2 from the germline V gene are SQVTM and ANQGSEA. As DNA, the CDR3 is TGCAGCGTTGCCGGACGAACTGGAAACACCATATATTTT. It codes for CSVAGRTGNTIYF.

This clone has more than one count but fewer than ten. The chain carries TRBV2 and TRBJ2-6, with D unclear. Trimming removed 5 bases from V and 0 bases from J, with 11 bases in between. There are 16 residues in the CDR3. Germline V lookup: CDR1 SNHLY, CDR2 FYNNEI. The CDR3 is CASSRRSASGANVLTF. Here the CDR3 DNA reads TGTGCCAGCAGTCGCCGGTCCGCCTCTGGGGCCAACGTCCTGACTTTC.

V is TRBV5-1 and J is TRBJ1-2; D might be TRBD1 (6 bases). V shed 4 bases and J shed 6 bases, with 16 bases lying between them. The CDR3 extends over 14 amino acids. Germline CDR1 is SGHRS and CDR2 is YFSETQ. Here the CDR3 reads CASSHGDKSDGYTF. CDR3 in DNA: TGCGCCAGCAGCCACGGGGACAAAAGCGATGGCTACACCTTC.

The gene calls are TRBV2 and TRBJ2-2; either TRBD1 or TRBD2 may supply D (5 bases each). Trimming took 6 bases from V and 3 from J, leaving 14 bases between them. Germline CDR1 reads SNHLY; CDR2 reads FYNNEI. The CDR3 is made up of 15 amino acids. CDR3 DNA: TGTGCCAGCAGCTTCCGGGACCCTTACACCGGGGAGCTGTTTTTT. This encodes CASSFRDPYTGELFF.